Listed here are 2 T cell receptor beta chains from one sample, sequenced in a study of OX40 agonist ivuxolimab in advanced cancers. The table came from immunoSEQ multiplex PCR; TCRdb's copy has only in-frame clones and leaves some out. The data show 65,000 to 75,000 clones, more than 70% seen once. The specimen comprised CD4+ or CD8+ T cells sorted from blood, sampled in a trial of the OX40 agonist ivuxolimab. Receptors originate from an adult with an advanced solid tumor such as melanoma, head and neck, liver or kidney cancer.

As regards this clone: Other DNA sequences from this sample encode an identical CDR3 as well. The chain couples TRBV5-5 to TRBJ1-1, with 10 positions matching TRBD1. V shed 4 bases and J 5 bases; nucleotides not matched to a gene: 8. CDR1 SGHKS and CDR2 YYEKEE come from the germline V gene (reference sequence). The CDR3 is made up of 15 amino acids. The CDR3 region is CASSLEDRGRTEAFF. CDR3 DNA sequence: TGTGCCAGCAGCCTAGAAGACAGGGGGCGAACTGAAGCTTTCTTT.

The chain combines TRBV7-2 with TRBJ2-7, with TRBD1 matching over 9 bases. J gave up 0 bases and V 5 bases, and 8 bases lay outside the gene matches. This CDR3 region has 16 residues. CDR1 SGHTA and CDR2 FQGNSA come from the germline V gene. The CDR3 sequence: CASSNRDRVFSYEQYF. CDR3 bases: TGTGCCAGCAGCAACCGGGACAGGGTTTTCTCCTACGAGCAGTACTTC.